This T cell receptor (beta chain) was sequenced in a study of shared clonotypes between healthy human individuals. The length of the CDR3 is 15 residues. V dropped 6 bases and J dropped 8; count of bases not matched to a gene: 8. CDR1 and CDR2 (germline): LNHDA, SQIVND (reference sequence). Genomic DNA belonging to each subset was distributed in equal measure over several immunoSEQ plates. Repertoires were generated with immunoSEQ multiplex PCR, while TCRdb's copy carries only in-frame clones and drops some. The table includes about 2.4 million clones, around nine tenths detected once. This TCR was recovered from a man between 18 and 35 years old in good health. The V gene is TRBV19, the J gene TRBJ2-2, with TRBD2 matching 11 bases. What was sequenced was naive CD4+ T cells sorted from blood. Stated subset: CD45RA+ positively selected. The CDR3 nucleotides read TGTGCCAGTAGCAGGCTAGCGGGGGGAAATGGGGAGCTGTTTTTT. Translating it yields CASSRLAGGNGELFF.